What follows are 29 T cell receptor beta chains derived from one specimen sequenced in a study of T cell clonality in common variable immunodeficiency. Data came from immunoSEQ multiplex PCR; TCRdb stores just in-frame clones and leaves some out. The data show around 34,000 clones, none appearing only once, with 0.8% to 1% held by the ten largest. Sequenced: peripheral blood mononuclear cells. The receptors come from a person aged 18 to 70 in good health.

There are many counts of this clone. The CDR3 goes on 3 residues after the read ends, and that part is filled in from the germline J gene. This chain joins TRBV19 and TRBJ2-4; 10 nucleotides agree with TRBD1. This CDR3 spans 17 amino acids. With V trimmed by 4 bases and J by 1 base, 7 bases remained unmatched. Germline V CDR1 and CDR2: LNHDA, SQIVND (reference sequence). Partial CDR3 DNA: TGTGCCAGTAGTAAGACCGGGACAGGGGAGGCCAAAAACATT. Translating gives CASSKTGTGEAKNI. The complete CDR3 reads CASSKTGTGEAKNIQYF.

This clone has a count of ten or more. The sequence runs out 3 residues before the end of the CDR3; the remainder is reconstructed from the germline J gene. The J gene is TRBJ2-5, the V gene TRBV20-1, with TRBD2 identical over 9 bases. CDR1 DFQATT and CDR2 SNEGSKA come from the germline V gene (reference sequence). The V gene end was trimmed by 6 bases and the J gene end by 4 bases; junction bases not matched to a gene: 6. The CDR3 is 13 residues long. Incomplete CDR3 DNA: TGCAGTGCGTTGGGACTAGCCCTAGAGACC. This gives the protein CSALGLALET. The CDR3 in its entirety is CSALGLALETQYF.

This clone was counted many times. The CDR3 end falls 3 residues outside the read, so it is completed with the germline J gene. The V gene is TRBV11-2, the J gene TRBJ2-3, with TRBD2 matching over 9 bases. The germline V gene has CDR1 SGHAT and CDR2 FQNNGV. CDR3 size: 15 residues. V shed 3 bases, J shed 2 bases, and the junction held 3 bases outside the gene matches. The CDR3 region is CASSLRGGDTDTQYF. The CDR3 DNA, read in part, is TGTGCCAGCAGCTTGCGGGGGGGAGACACAGATACG.

This clone showed up many times. The missing CDR3 end, 3 residues past where the read stops, is filled in from the germline J gene. The genes are TRBV5-6 and TRBJ2-3; 8 nucleotides agree with TRBD2. The CDR3 has 14 amino acids. J was trimmed by 6 bases and V by 0 bases; bases with no gene match: 3. Looked up from germline, CDR1 is SGHDT and CDR2 is YYEEEE. This CDR3 is CASSLGAGGDTQYF. The sequenced part of the CDR3 DNA is TGTGCCAGCAGCTTGGGGGCGGGAGGTGATACG.

There are many counts of this clone. Read sequence stops 3 residues before the CDR3 end, and the germline J gene provides the missing end. J is TRBJ1-5 and V is TRBV7-2, with D uncertain. The CDR3 extends over 14 amino acids. CDR1 is SGHTA and CDR2 is FQGNSA in the germline V gene. Trimming stripped 1 base from V and 5 bases from J, with 9 bases between. The CDR3 loop is CASSLEQIYQPQHF. The CDR3 bases that were read are TGTGCCAGCAGCTTAGAACAGATCTATCAGCCC.

Ten or more counts support this clone. The read finishes 3 residues shy of the CDR3 end, and the germline J gene is used to complete it. This rearrangement joins TRBV5-4 to TRBJ2-1; 9 bases line up with TRBD1. The CDR3 spans 15 residues. The germline CDR1 and CDR2 sequences are SGHNT and YYREEE (reference sequence). V lost 3 bases, J lost 4 bases, and 5 bases stayed unmatched. The covered CDR3 bases are TGTGCCAGCAGCTCGGACAGGGGACGATACAATGAG. Translating it yields CASSSDRGRYNE. From start to end, the CDR3 is CASSSDRGRYNEQFF.

This clone was detected many times. The sequence runs out 3 residues before the end of the CDR3; the remainder is reconstructed from the germline J gene. The genes are TRBV12-3 or TRBV12-4 and TRBJ1-1; no firm D call. The CDR3 extends over 14 amino acids. V was pared by 2 bases and J by 0 bases, with 7 bases between. CDR3 in amino acids: CASSLRTVNTEAFF. The part of the CDR3 DNA that was read is TGTGCCAGCAGTTTAAGAACGGTGAACACTGAA.

The sample holds many counts of this clone. The read halts 3 residues ahead of the CDR3 end, with the missing end drawn from the germline J gene. The rearrangement joins TRBV7-8 to TRBJ1-3; D may be TRBD1 (5 bases). CDR3 length: 15 residues. CDR1 is SGHVS and CDR2 is FQNEAQ in the germline V gene. V gave up 4 bases and J gave up 2 bases, with 12 bases separating them. CDR3 protein: CASSSGAGTGNTIYF. The covered CDR3 bases are TGTGCCAGCAGCTCCGGCGCAGGGACTGGAAACACC.

This clone appeared many times. The missing CDR3 end, 3 residues past where the read stops, is filled in from the germline J gene. The chain links TRBV12-3 or TRBV12-4 to TRBJ1-1, with 10 bases matching TRBD1. Trimming took 7 bases from V and 4 from J; bases not matched to a gene: 3. The CDR3 spans 13 residues. The CDR3 loop is CASTRTGGTEAFF. CDR3 DNA (partial): TGTGCCAGCACCAGGACAGGGGGCACTGAA.

This clone was seen ten or more times. Read sequence stops 3 residues before the CDR3 end, and the germline J gene provides the missing end. The chain couples TRBV2 to TRBJ1-1; 7 bases are a match to TRBD1. The CDR3 totals 15 residues. In germline, CDR1 is SNHLY, CDR2 FYNNEI. V lost 6 bases and J lost 1; bases outside the gene matches: 8. The covered CDR3 bases are TGTGCCAGCAGGTCCCAGGGGGTTCGGAACACTGAA. This gives the protein CASRSQGVRNTE. In full, the CDR3 is CASRSQGVRNTEAFF.

This clone was counted at least ten times. Other DNA sequences in this specimen translate into the identical CDR3. The CDR3 bases that were read are TGTGCCAGCATGGGCGGGAGGGCCGGGGTGCAAGAGACC. This sequence encodes CASMGGRAGVQET. The whole CDR3 is CASMGGRAGVQETQYF. V and J are TRBV6-2 or TRBV6-3 and TRBJ2-5, with TRBD2 matching over 9 bases. Read sequence stops 3 residues before the CDR3 end, and the germline J gene provides the missing end. The germline CDR1 and CDR2 sequences are MNHEY and SVGEGT. With 7 bases clipped from V and 2 bases from J, the junction kept 11 bases outside the gene matches. The CDR3 is 16 amino acids.

The sample holds many counts of this clone. The read stops 3 residues short of the end of the CDR3; the missing end is completed from the germline J gene. The rearrangement uses TRBV20-1 and TRBJ1-5; no clear D gene. The V gene lost 5 bases and the J gene lost 9 bases, with 17 bases spanning the gap. The CDR3 is 13 residues long. Germline-derived CDR1 and CDR2 are DFQATT and SNEGSKA (reference sequence). The CDR3 spells CSAQTRVLGPQHF. The sequenced CDR3 bases are TGCAGTGCTCAAACCCGGGTTCTGGGGCCC.

As for this clone: The read ends 3 residues shy of where the CDR3 ends; the end is completed using the germline J gene. The chain employs TRBV7-2 and TRBJ2-5, with D possibly being TRBD1 (5 bases). Germline V lookup: CDR1 SGHTA, CDR2 FQGNSA. The ends were cut back, 5 bases at V and 1 base at J, with 14 bases in the middle. The CDR3 runs to 15 residues. CDR3 DNA, as far as it was read: TGTGCCAGCAGCCCCCGACAGACTCTCCAAGAGACC. It translates to CASSPRQTLQET. The full CDR3 reads CASSPRQTLQETQYF. The full variable domain, completed using reference TRBV7-2 and TRBJ2-5, is GAGVSQSPSNKVTEKGKDVELRCDPISGHTALYWYRQSLGQGLEFLIYFQGNSAPDKSGLPSDRFSAERTGGSVSTLTIQRTQQEDSAVYLCASSPRQTLQETQYFGPGTRLLVL.

This clone was counted ten times or more. The DNA ends 3 residues before the CDR3 does, and the rest of the CDR3 is filled in from the germline J gene. The V call is TRBV2, the J call TRBJ1-5, with TRBD1 matching 11 bases. This CDR3 is 15 amino acids long. In germline, CDR1 is SNHLY, CDR2 FYNNEI. Losses at the gene ends were 6 bases for V and 5 bases for J; bases not matched to a gene: 6. CDR3 bases read: TGTGCCAGCAGCCTAAGGACAGGGGGCCATCAGCCC. Its translation is CASSLRTGGHQP. The entire CDR3 protein reads CASSLRTGGHQPQHF.

This clone was seen at least ten times. Read sequence stops 3 residues before the CDR3 end, and the germline J gene provides the missing end. This chain uses TRBV5-1 with TRBJ1-1; 7 nucleotides match TRBD1. Germline CDR1 SGHRS, CDR2 YFSETQ. This CDR3 is built from 12 residues. V lost 2 bases and J lost 7; bases outside the gene matches: 2. The DNA read from the CDR3 is TGCGCCAGCAGCTTTACAGGGGATGAA. Translation gives CASSFTGDE. The complete CDR3 protein is CASSFTGDEAFF.

Ten or more counts support this clone. The read falls 3 residues short of the CDR3 end, and the missing part is taken from the germline J gene. The gene calls are TRBV7-9 and TRBJ1-4; D may be TRBD1 (6 bases). This CDR3 region has 15 residues. CDR1 is SEHNR, CDR2 FQNEAQ, per germline (reference sequence). V was trimmed by 0 bases and J by 7 bases, leaving 12 bases between them. CDR3 loop: CASSLAGRDTEKLFF. CDR3 DNA, as far as it was read: TGTGCCAGCAGCTTAGCTGGCAGGGACACTGAAAAA.

The sample holds a few counts of this clone. The read ends 3 residues early relative to the CDR3; the germline J gene fills the gap. The chain recombines TRBV7-8 with TRBJ2-7; no reliable D call. The germline CDR1 and CDR2 sequences are SGHVS and FQNEAQ. This CDR3 has 14 amino acids. V was trimmed by 1 base and J by 2 bases, leaving 9 bases between them. This CDR3 is CASSLDLAPYEQYF. CDR3 bases read: TGTGCCAGCAGCTTAGATTTGGCCCCCTACGAG.

This clone has a count of ten or more. The CDR3 is cut off 3 residues early in the read; its end comes from the germline J gene. The V gene is TRBV7-9, the J gene TRBJ1-6; weak D call: TRBD1 (5 bases). This CDR3 spans 14 amino acids. V lost 5 bases, J lost 8 bases, and 13 bases lay in between. Germline CDR1 SEHNR, CDR2 FQNEAQ (reference sequence). This CDR3 reads CASSQGDRYSPLHF. CDR3 DNA, as far as it was read: TGTGCCAGCAGCCAAGGGGATAGGTATTCACCC.

This clone showed up many times. The CDR3 extends 3 residues past the end of the read, so its final part is completed from the germline J gene. The chain combines TRBV19 with TRBJ2-3, with TRBD2 matching 11 bases. This CDR3 is 15 amino acids long. In germline, CDR1 is LNHDA, CDR2 SQIVND (reference sequence). Unmatched junction bases numbered 5, after V lost 5 bases and J lost 4 bases. The CDR3 here is CASSPLAGVADTQYF. CDR3 DNA (partial): TGTGCCAGTAGTCCACTAGCGGGAGTAGCAGATACG.

This clone was seen ten or more times. The read ends 3 residues shy of where the CDR3 ends; the end is completed using the germline J gene. The rearrangement links TRBV5-6 to TRBJ1-1, with 10 nucleotides matching TRBD1. The CDR3 loop spans 15 amino acids. Germline CDR1 is SGHDT and CDR2 is YYEEEE. V lost 4 bases, J lost 5 bases, and 8 bases stayed unmatched. CDR3 DNA, as far as it was read: TGTGCCAGCAGCCACCGGGACAGGGGATGGACTGAA. It specifies CASSHRDRGWTE. The CDR3 as a whole reads CASSHRDRGWTEAFF.

In this sample, this clone turned up many times. The DNA ends 3 residues before the CDR3 does, and the rest of the CDR3 is filled in from the germline J gene. The chain links TRBV2 to TRBJ1-4; 7 bases are shared with TRBD1. CDR3 length: 15 residues. Trimming removed 6 bases from V and 7 bases from J; junction bases left unmatched: 11. In germline, CDR1 is SNHLY, CDR2 FYNNEI. CDR3 region: CASRVGQAESEKLFF. Partial CDR3 DNA: TGTGCCAGCAGGGTAGGACAGGCTGAAAGTGAAAAA.

This clone showed up many times. The read ends 3 residues early relative to the CDR3; the germline J gene fills the gap. V gene TRBV19 combines with J gene TRBJ2-7; 11 bases agree with TRBD2. The CDR3 runs to 13 residues. The junction had 3 bases not matched to a gene; V was cut back by 5 bases and J by 6 bases. Germline CDR1 is LNHDA and CDR2 is SQIVND (reference sequence). Incomplete CDR3 DNA: TGTGCCAGTAGTGTTACTAGCGGGGGCGAG. Residues: CASSVTSGGE. The whole CDR3 is CASSVTSGGEQYF.

This clone has ten or more counts. The read gets to within 3 residues of the CDR3 end, and the germline J gene fills in the rest. The chain joins TRBV6-1 to TRBJ1-2; D gene unclear. The germline gives CDR1 MNHNS, CDR2 SASEGT. Trimming cost V 2 bases and J 0 bases, with 4 bases left between them. The CDR3 is 13 residues long. The CDR3 sequence: CASSESSNYGYTF. CDR3 DNA, as far as it was read: TGTGCCAGCAGTGAATCATCTAACTATGGC.

This clone was seen ten or more times. The missing CDR3 end, 3 residues past where the read stops, is filled in from the germline J gene. The chain couples TRBV20-1 to TRBJ2-7; D is perhaps TRBD1 (5 bases). The CDR3 is 14 amino acids. From germline, CDR1 is DFQATT and CDR2 SNEGSKA (reference sequence). V dropped 5 bases and J dropped 0 bases, with 14 bases sitting between them. This chain's CDR3 is CSARTQVGSYEQYF. The covered CDR3 bases are TGCAGTGCTCGGACACAGGTCGGCTCCTACGAG.

In its sample, this clone was seen many times. The read gets to within 3 residues of the CDR3 end, and the germline J gene fills in the rest. The V and J genes are TRBV6-1 and TRBJ2-7; D is ambiguous. Germline V gene data show CDR1 as MNHNS and CDR2 as SASEGT. CDR3 length: 14 residues. V was shortened by 1 base and J by 3 bases, with 10 bases between the two germline ends. The CDR3 protein is CASSEDKGYYEQYF. The sequenced CDR3 bases are TGTGCCAGCAGTGAAGATAAAGGGTACTACGAG.

Many counts were recorded for this clone. CDR3 DNA, as far as it was read: TGTGCCTGGAGTTTCTCCAACGCGAATGCCTGGAACACC. The encoded protein is CAWSFSNANAWNT. The CDR3 in full is CAWSFSNANAWNTIYF. The J gene is TRBJ1-3, the V gene TRBV30; D remains ambiguous. The read is 3 residues too short to cover the CDR3 end, so that end is filled in from the germline J gene. The CDR3 sequence is 16 residues long. With 2 bases removed from V and 7 bases from J, the gap between germline ends came to 21 bases. Germline V gene sequence: CDR1 GTSNPN, CDR2 SVGIG (reference sequence). Looking up the rest from reference TRBV30 and TRBJ1-3 gives the full variable domain: SQTIHQWPATLVQPVGSPLSLECTVEGTSNPNLYWYRQAAGRGLQLLFYSVGIGQISSEVPQNLSASRPQDRQFILSSKKLLLSDSGFYLCAWSFSNANAWNTIYFGEGSWLTVV.

Ten or more counts support this clone. The chain's CDR3 is CSARPGGNTEAFF. The CDR3 DNA, read in part, is TGCAGTGCTAGGCCCGGGGGGAACACTGAA. The chain carries TRBV20-1 and TRBJ1-1; D possibly corresponds to TRBD1 (5 bases). The CDR3 goes on 3 residues after the read ends, and that part is filled in from the germline J gene. From germline, CDR1 is DFQATT and CDR2 SNEGSKA (reference sequence). V was clipped by 3 bases and J by 1 base, with 9 bases between them. The CDR3 spans 13 residues.

This clone was seen at least ten times. The read is 3 residues too short to cover the CDR3 end, so that end is filled in from the germline J gene. The chain employs TRBV2 and TRBJ2-2; D possibly corresponds to TRBD1 (8 bases). The germline CDR1 and CDR2 sequences are SNHLY and FYNNEI. V lost 6 bases and J 4 bases, leaving 15 bases between the germline ends. This CDR3 has 15 amino acids. The sequenced part of the CDR3 DNA is TGTGCCAGCAGGCGGGAGACAGGGGTCACCGGGGAG. This codes for CASRRETGVTGE. The whole CDR3 is CASRRETGVTGELFF.

This clone occurred many times. Read coverage stops 3 residues before the CDR3 terminus; the germline J gene supplies the remainder. The genes are TRBV11-2 and TRBJ2-7, with D perhaps matching TRBD1 (6 bases). Trimming stripped 3 bases from V and 0 bases from J, with 12 bases between. CDR1 is SGHAT, CDR2 FQNNGV, per germline. The CDR3 is made up of 15 amino acids. The sequenced CDR3 bases are TGTGCCAGCAGCTTGGGACAAGGTATCTCCTACGAG. It translates to CASSLGQGISYE. The full CDR3 sequence reads CASSLGQGISYEQYF.